One sample yielded the 11 T cell receptor beta chains listed below, sequenced in a study of T cells in Graves' hyperthyroidism and ophthalmopathy. Template material for amplifying TCR beta CDR3 regions consisted of RNA transcripts. The HTBI primer set served for first-round RT-PCR of the TCR CDR3. TCRdb used MiXCR to reprocess the multiplex PCR reads, holding one entry per CDR3 protein. This table has 500,000 to 800,000 distinct CDR3 sequences, nearly 45% appearing once. The sample consisted of peripheral blood or thyroid tissue (not recorded which). The receptors were sampled from an adult man with Graves' disease, either hyperthyroidism or ophthalmopathy (not recorded which).

This clonotype appeared many times. The V gene is TRBV12-3 or TRBV12-4, the J gene TRBJ2-5, with D tentatively TRBD2 (6 bases). Trimming left V 4 bases short and J 4 bases short, with 10 bases between. The CDR3 spans 13 residues. CDR3: CASSSDGRETQYF. In DNA, the CDR3 is TGTGCCAGCAGTTCCGACGGGAGAGAGACCCAGTACTTC.

On this clonotype itself: A much larger clone differs from this one at a single base, so this may be a read error. This chain connects TRBV9 to TRBJ1-2; possible D gene TRBD1, 5 bases. V was clipped by 3 bases and J by 7 bases, with 13 bases between them. The CDR3 sequence is 13 residues long. Germline lookup yields CDR1 SGDLS and CDR2 YYNGEE. DNA of the CDR3: TGTGCCAGCAGCGAGGATTGGGGGTCTGGCTACACCTTC. Translating gives CASSEDWGSGYTF. The complete variable domain, with remaining parts taken from reference TRBV9 and TRBJ1-2, reads DSGVTQTPKHLITATGQRVTLRCSPRSGDLSVYWYQQSLDQGLQFLIQYYNGEERAKGNILERFSAQQFPDLHSELNLSSLELGDSALYFCASSEDWGSGYTFGSGTRLTVV.

V gene TRBV7-2 combines with J gene TRBJ2-7; no clear D gene. V dropped 11 bases and J dropped 4 bases, with 12 bases sitting between them. Per germline, CDR1 SGHTA and CDR2 FQGNSA. There are 11 residues in the CDR3. The CDR3 DNA is TGTGCCTGGAGTGTAAGATACGAGCAGTACTTC. It translates to CAWSVRYEQYF.

The sample holds a few counts of this clonotype. The chain couples TRBV5-6 to TRBJ2-5, with TRBD1 matching 9 bases. Germline CDR1 SGHDT, CDR2 YYEEEE. This CDR3 comprises 16 residues. V shed 4 bases, J shed 5 bases, and the junction held 12 bases outside the gene matches. Here the CDR3 reads CASSLLGTGNGETQYF. The CDR3 DNA sequence: TGTGCCAGCAGCCTACTCGGGACAGGGAACGGTGAGACCCAGTACTTC.

The sample holds many counts of this clonotype. This chain joins TRBV6-6 and TRBJ2-5; maybe TRBD2 (6 bases). The CDR3 covers 13 residues. In germline, CDR1 is MNHNY, CDR2 SVGAGI (reference sequence). V was shortened by 2 bases and J by 2 bases, with 6 bases between the two germline ends. CDR3 amino acids: CASSYGRQETQYF. Written as DNA, the CDR3 is TGTGCCAGCAGTTACGGGAGGCAAGAGACCCAGTACTTC.

This rearrangement joins TRBV5-1 to TRBJ1-4; maybe TRBD1 (5 bases). This CDR3 contains 15 residues. Trimming left V 2 bases short and J 4 bases short, with 12 bases between. Germline V lookup: CDR1 SGHRS, CDR2 YFSETQ. The CDR3, as DNA: TGCGCCAGCAGCTTAAATGGGGCCGTTAATGAAAAACTGTTTTTT. As protein: CASSLNGAVNEKLFF.

The chain uses TRBV10-3 and TRBJ2-5, with 10 bases lining up with TRBD2. The CDR3 has 15 amino acids. Per germline, CDR1 ENHRY and CDR2 SYGVKD. Trimming cost V 6 bases and J 4 bases; bases outside gene matches: 8. The CDR3 DNA follows: TGTGCCATCAGGGATGTAGCGGGGGGCCGAGAGACCCAGTACTTC. As protein: CAIRDVAGGRETQYF.

The V gene is TRBV12-3 or TRBV12-4, the J gene TRBJ1-2, with 8 bases identical to TRBD1. Germline trimming cut 7 bases from V and 4 bases from J; bases unmatched to any gene: 8. The CDR3 loop spans 14 amino acids. CDR3 coding DNA: TGTGCCAGCACTAGATCCCAGGGGGCCTATGGCTACACCTTC. This gives the protein CASTRSQGAYGYTF.

Regarding this clonotype: The CDR3 ends on some other residue instead of the conserved phenylalanine or tryptophan, so this is likely a read error. The DNA is omitted, as the CDR3 cannot be located on it reliably, and the CDR3 follows TCRdb's listing. The chain uses TRBV6-1 and TRBJ1-5. The germline gives CDR1 MNHNS, CDR2 SASEGT. The CDR3 sequence runs 12 residues, both termini included. CDR3 sequence reads: CASSDPTGPEHL.

This clonotype turned up a few times. The chain has TRBV14 and TRBJ1-1; D not certain. Germline lookup yields CDR1 SGHDN and CDR2 FVKESK. Trimming cost V 0 bases and J 1 base, with 6 bases left between them. CDR3 length: 14 residues. CDR3 coding DNA: TGTGCCAGCAGCCAAGATCCCAGGAACACTGAAGCTTTCTTT. This sequence encodes CASSQDPRNTEAFF.

For this clonotype: This may come from a read error, since a much larger clone is one base off. V usage is TRBV10-3 and J usage is TRBJ1-6; 7 bases align to TRBD1. The V and J ends lost 6 bases and 9 bases, in that order; junction bases with no gene match: 8. Germline V gene sequence: CDR1 ENHRY, CDR2 SYGVKD. This CDR3 has 14 residues. CDR3 sequence: CAIRPGTVVSPLHF. CDR3 nucleotide sequence: TGTGCCATCAGGCCCGGGACAGTGGTTTCACCCCTCCACTTT.